This T cell receptor (beta chain) comes out of a study of blood T cells in healthy people across ages. Primers used in a second PCR of about 6 to 12 cycles were a sample-barcoded 5' primer and a J-beta primer mix. TCRdb ran MiXCR on the 5' RACE reads and lists one entry per CDR3 protein. The sample yields more than 900,000 distinct CDR3 sequences, 25% seen once. Germline CDR1 and CDR2: SGHTA and FQGNSA. The CDR3 extends over 14 amino acids. V was pared by 0 bases and J by 3 bases, with 8 bases between. Comments on this clonotype: Its target is unknown.

Study results and limitations: Fewer expanded clones and more diversity marked long-lived versus aged donors.

A further study also used this sample, focusing on T cells of mothers and their children. Per that paper: RNA extracted was entirely used for cDNA synthesis, about 1.6 ug per 15 ul.

The receptor's source is a girl aged 2 to 9 in good health. The chain has TRBV7-2 and TRBJ2-5; unclear D gene. Input material: blood. The CDR3 DNA sequence: TGTGCCAGCAGCTTAGCATGGGGTAAAGAGACCCAGTACTTC. Translated: CASSLAWGKETQYF.